Following are 17 T cell receptor beta chains from one sample sequenced in a study of blood T cell repertoires in COVID-19. The method was immunoSEQ multiplex PCR; TCRdb's version includes in-frame clones alone and lacks a portion of them. The data show roughly 80,000 clones, around 77% seen once. The sequencing sample was made of peripheral blood. These receptors came from a human donor in a cohort sampled during active COVID-19.

This sequence joins TRBV7-9 and TRBJ1-4; 8 nucleotides match TRBD1. V lost 5 bases, J lost 0 bases, and 8 bases stayed unmatched. This CDR3 contains 17 residues. Germline CDR1 SEHNR, CDR2 FQNEAQ (reference sequence). The DNA of the CDR3 is TGTGCCAGCAGCGCACGACAGGGGCCGGCAACTAATGAAAAACTGTTTTTT. It specifies CASSARQGPATNEKLFF.

This clone has just a few counts. This chain connects TRBV14 to TRBJ2-5, with D tentatively TRBD1 (6 bases). The V gene's germline CDR1 is SGHDN and CDR2 FVKESK. CDR3 size: 13 residues. V lost 0 bases and J 9 bases, leaving 11 bases between the germline ends. CDR3: CASSQDRSGAQYF. DNA for the CDR3: TGTGCCAGCAGCCAAGATAGGTCAGGGGCCCAGTACTTC. The complete variable domain, with remaining parts taken from reference TRBV14 and TRBJ2-5, reads EAGVTQFPSHSVIEKGQTVTLRCDPISGHDNLYWYRRVMGKEIKFLLHFVKESKQDESGMPNNRFLAERTGGTYSTLKVQPAELEDSGVYFCASSQDRSGAQYFGPGTRLLVL.

This sequence joins TRBV7-8 and TRBJ2-3; D gene uncertain. The CDR3 consists of 15 residues. The germline CDR1 and CDR2 sequences are SGHVS and FQNEAQ. Deletions cut 5 bases from V and 0 bases from J, with 12 bases between. Here the CDR3 DNA reads TGTGCCAGCAGCCCCTCGTCAGTGAGCACAGATACGCAGTATTTT. This translates into CASSPSSVSTDTQYF.

The rearrangement links TRBV30 to TRBJ2-2, with unresolved D. The CDR3 loop spans 14 amino acids. V gave up 3 bases and J gave up 4 bases, with 12 bases separating them. The germline CDR1 and CDR2 sequences are GTSNPN and SVGIG (reference sequence). This CDR3 is CAWRRSRSTGELFF. CDR3 nucleotide sequence: TGTGCCTGGAGGAGGTCGCGAAGCACCGGGGAGCTGTTTTTT.

The genes are TRBV21-1 and TRBJ1-5; TRBD1, the D gene given by the table, was not confirmed from the DNA. TRBV21-1 is marked as a pseudogene. The CDR3 contains 18 residues. CDR3: CASSFHRLWTKTRQPQHF. CDR3 nucleotide sequence: TGTGCCAGCAGCTTCCACAGACTTTGGACAAAAACTCGACAGCCCCAGCATTTT.

V and J are TRBV3-1 (or the pseudogene TRBV3-2) and TRBJ1-2; D is perhaps TRBD1 (6 bases). Germline V gene lookup returns CDR1 LGHDT and CDR2 YNNKEL (reference sequence). This CDR3 region has 15 residues. The V end lost 3 bases, the J end lost 3 bases, and 14 bases lay between the germline ends. The CDR3 loop is CASSHEGGEYYGYTF. CDR3 DNA: TGTGCCAGCAGCCACGAAGGGGGGGAGTACTATGGCTACACCTTC.

The chain uses TRBV2 and TRBJ1-2; maybe TRBD1 (6 bases). V gave up 6 bases and J gave up 3 bases, with 17 bases separating them. Germline lookup yields CDR1 SNHLY and CDR2 FYNNEI. The CDR3 has 15 residues. The CDR3 sequence: CASSAETQGDYGYTF. In nucleotides, the CDR3 is TGTGCCAGCAGCGCCGAGACACAGGGCGACTATGGCTACACCTTC.

The CDR3: CRATGHTEAFF. As DNA, the CDR3 is TGCAGAGCGACAGGGCACACTGAAGCTTTCTTT. The rearrangement uses TRBV20-1 and TRBJ1-1; TRBD1 matches 7 bases. CDR1 DFQATT and CDR2 SNEGSKA come from the germline V gene (reference sequence). CDR3 length equals 11 residues.

The chain links TRBV18 to TRBJ2-1; perhaps TRBD2 as D (6 bases). Trimming removed 6 bases at V and 2 bases at J, with 14 bases between. This CDR3 comprises 15 residues. Germline V CDR1 and CDR2: KGHSH, LQKENI. CDR3 sequence reads: CASSPNGGTYNEQFF. The CDR3 DNA reads TGTGCCAGCTCCCCAAACGGGGGAACCTACAATGAGCAGTTCTTC. Based on the CDR3 plus reference TRBV18 and TRBJ2-1, the full variable domain is NAGVMQNPRHLVRRRGQEARLRCSPMKGHSHVYWYRQLPEEGLKFMVYLQKENIIDESGMPKERFSAEFPKEGPSILRIQQVVRGDSAAYFCASSPNGGTYNEQFFGPGTRLTVL.

This clone occurred once. V is TRBV6-2 or TRBV6-3 and J is TRBJ2-1; tentative D call: TRBD2 (5 bases). Germline V gene lookup returns CDR1 MNHEY and CDR2 SVGEGT. The CDR3 covers 18 residues. V shed 0 bases and J shed 2 bases, with 17 bases lying between them. For the CDR3, the DNA is TGTGCCAGCAGTTACTCGGCACTTGCGGGTAAGACCTACAATGAGCAGTTCTTC. Encoded protein: CASSYSALAGKTYNEQFF.

This clone has more than one count but fewer than ten. The V and J genes are TRBV5-1 and TRBJ1-1; D perhaps matches TRBD1 (5 bases). Per the germline V gene, CDR1 is SGHRS and CDR2 is YFSETQ. The CDR3 runs to 15 residues. V shed 1 base and J shed 4 bases, with 14 bases lying between them. DNA of the CDR3: TGCGCCAGCAGCTTGCTGGGACGGAGGGCCACTGAAGCTTTCTTT. Protein: CASSLLGRRATEAFF.

The J gene is TRBJ2-7, the V gene TRBV25-1; TRBD1 matches 8 bases. The CDR3 length is 15 residues. Germline CDR1 reads MGHDK; CDR2 reads SYGVNS. After removal of 2 bases from V and 2 bases from J, the junction contained 5 bases not matched to a gene. CDR3 protein: CASSEATGGPYEQYF. CDR3 bases: TGTGCCAGCAGTGAAGCTACAGGGGGACCCTACGAGCAGTACTTC.

This clone has only a few counts. J is TRBJ2-7 and V is TRBV6-5, with D hard to call. Trimming took off 0 bases at V and 2 bases at J, with 11 bases between the two ends. The CDR3 extends over 15 amino acids. Germline loops: CDR1 MNHEY, CDR2 SVGAGI. Here the CDR3 reads CASSYSGHRAYEQYF. As DNA, the CDR3 is TGTGCCAGCAGTTACTCAGGCCACAGAGCCTACGAGCAGTACTTC.

This clone was recorded at least ten times. The V and J genes are TRBV25-1 and TRBJ1-1; D call uncertain. Germline V lookup: CDR1 MGHDK, CDR2 SYGVNS. V shed 3 bases and J shed 0 bases, with 8 bases lying between them. The CDR3 runs 14 residues. The CDR3 nucleotides are TGTGCCAGCAGTGATAACACTATGAACACTGAAGCTTTCTTT. Translating gives CASSDNTMNTEAFF.

This clone was recorded once. The rearrangement uses TRBV7-7 and TRBJ2-5, with D possibly being TRBD1 (5 bases). Germline-derived CDR1 and CDR2 are SSHAT and FNYEAQ (reference sequence). The V gene lost 5 bases and the J gene lost 2 bases, with 15 bases spanning the gap. The CDR3 is made up of 15 amino acids. CDR3 coding DNA: TGTGCCAGCAGCCCCTCTACAGGTACTCAAGAGACCCAGTACTTC. It translates to CASSPSTGTQETQYF.

CDR3 nucleotide sequence: TGTGCCAGCAGTTTAGGGGCCTCGCCAGGCCCTGAAGCTTTCTTT. This translates into CASSLGASPGPEAFF. The chain links TRBV28 to TRBJ1-1, with D possibly matching TRBD1 (5 bases). The V end lost 2 bases, the J end lost 6 bases, and 16 bases lay between the germline ends. The germline CDR1 and CDR2 sequences are MDHEN and SYDVKM. The CDR3 totals 15 residues.

This clone was detected a few times. The genes are TRBV15 and TRBJ2-1; D is perhaps TRBD1 (5 bases). V lost 5 bases, J lost 6 bases, and 11 bases lay in between. Per germline, CDR1 LNHNV and CDR2 YYDKDF (reference sequence). The CDR3 has 13 amino acids. DNA of the CDR3: TGTGCCACCAGCCGAGCAAGGGGCAATGAGCAGTTCTTC. Residues: CATSRARGNEQFF.